Included here is one T cell receptor beta chain sequence, with context. This sequence may be a read error, since a much larger clone differs from it by one base. The record originates from a study of T cell repertoires in cytomegalovirus infection. TCRdb reanalysed the reads using MiXCR and keeps one entry per CDR3 protein. This table holds about 740,000 distinct CDR3 sequences, 35% to 45% found once. Sequenced sample: PBMCs. The TCR sequence derives from a human donor in good health (CMV status not recorded). Some clones in this sample may be carry-over from other donors' samples.

CDR3 DNA: TGTGCCAGCAGCTTTGCTGCGACAGGGGTTAGCGAGCAGTACTTC. It yields the protein CASSFAATGVSEQYF. V usage is TRBV7-2 and J usage is TRBJ2-7; 8 bases are shared with TRBD1. V lost 3 bases to trimming and J lost 6 bases; unmatched junction nucleotides: 10. There are 15 residues in the CDR3. Germline CDR1 SGHTA, CDR2 FQGNSA.